The 14 T cell receptor beta chains presented below share a single source sample, sequenced in a study of blood T cell repertoires in COVID-19 (TCRdb year 2020). Libraries came from the immunoSEQ multiplex PCR assay. This immuneACCESS table, as held by TCRdb, lists in-frame sequences with V and J called but not all clones. Of the missing ones, under half trace to an unresolved V gene in checked studies; the others have no known cause. For this sample the table gives more than 200,000 clones, of which approximately 79% were detected only once. Together, the top ten hold roughly 4% of the sample. The sequenced material came from peripheral blood. These receptors all come from a woman in her thirties or forties with active or convalescent COVID-19.

The rearrangement joins TRBV4-1 to TRBJ2-3; a weak D match, TRBD1 (5 bases). The V end was cut by 1 base, the J end by 7 bases, with 15 bases between. This CDR3 spans 15 amino acids. Germline values: CDR1 MGHRA, CDR2 YSYEKL. CDR3 in amino acids: CASSQVWAGLNTQYF. DNA for the CDR3: TGCGCCAGCAGCCAAGTTTGGGCAGGGCTGAATACGCAGTATTTT.

The rearrangement links TRBV10-3 to TRBJ2-3, with 8 bases fitting TRBD2. Germline loops: CDR1 ENHRY, CDR2 SYGVKD. There are 16 residues in the CDR3. The ends lost 2 bases at V and 0 bases at J; junction bases unmatched: 4. This CDR3 is CAISETLAGSTDTQYF. CDR3 DNA: TGTGCCATCAGTGAGACATTAGCGGGGAGCACAGATACGCAGTATTTT.

This chain joins TRBV6-5 and TRBJ2-5; D not certain. V was cut by 6 bases and J by 5 bases, with 16 bases left in between. CDR3 length equals 14 residues. CDR1 MNHEY and CDR2 SVGAGI come from the germline V gene. Written as DNA, the CDR3 is TGTGCCAGCAGGCCGGGTTCGCTCCGGGAGACCCAGTACTTC. Translated: CASRPGSLRETQYF.

The chain recombines TRBV5-1 with TRBJ1-2; TRBD1 matches at 7 bases. The CDR3 is 15 amino acids. V gave up 0 bases and J gave up 6 bases; unmatched junction bases: 8. Germline assignment: CDR1 SGHRS and CDR2 YFSETQ. CDR3 sequence (DNA): TGCGCCAGCAGCTTGGGGGCAGGGGGAACGGATGGCTACACCTTC. It yields the protein CASSLGAGGTDGYTF.

V gene TRBV2 combines with J gene TRBJ2-5; possible D gene TRBD2, 5 bases. Germline-derived CDR1 and CDR2 are SNHLY and FYNNEI. V was shortened by 8 bases and J by 4 bases, with 14 bases between the two germline ends. The CDR3 contains 13 residues. In DNA, the CDR3 is TGTGCCAGCGTAACGACTGCGGGAGAGACCCAGTACTTC. Translated, it gives CASVTTAGETQYF.

The chain uses TRBV6-2 or TRBV6-3 and TRBJ2-5; D not certain. The CDR3 consists of 13 residues. CDR1 MNHEY and CDR2 SVGEGT come from the germline V gene. Trimming shortened V by 6 bases and J by 3 bases, and 11 bases separated the two germline ends. CDR3 in DNA: TGTGCCAGCAGCGGGTGGAGTGAAGAGACCCAGTACTTC. It codes for CASSGWSEETQYF.

This clone was counted a single time. The chain links TRBV7-9 to TRBJ2-7; 8 bases map to TRBD2. The V gene's germline CDR1 is SEHNR and CDR2 FQNEAQ (reference sequence). After removal of 4 bases from V and 5 bases from J, the junction contained 4 bases not matched to a gene. CDR3 length: 13 residues. The CDR3 nucleotides read TGTGCCAGCAGCTGGCGGACTAGCAACGAGCAGTACGTC. Protein product: CASSWRTSNEQYV.

The chain links TRBV6-5 to TRBJ1-5, with D possibly being TRBD1 (5 bases). This CDR3 has 14 amino acids. Germline V gene sequence: CDR1 MNHEY, CDR2 SVGAGI. V shed 4 bases and J shed 4 bases, with 11 bases lying between them. CDR3 protein: CASSSRGLNQPQHF. In DNA, the CDR3 is TGTGCCAGCAGTTCCCGGGGGTTAAATCAGCCCCAGCATTTT.

The CDR3 DNA reads TGCGCCAGCAGCCAGGGACAGGGGAAATATGGCTACACCTTC. Its protein product is CASSQGQGKYGYTF. The chain links TRBV5-1 to TRBJ1-2; TRBD1 agrees at 10 bases. V dropped 4 bases and J dropped 5; count of bases not matched to a gene: 5. The CDR3 covers 14 residues. Germline lookup yields CDR1 SGHRS and CDR2 YFSETQ.

The V and J genes are TRBV30 and TRBJ2-3, with D possibly being TRBD1 (5 bases). Trimming removed 4 bases at V and 2 bases at J, with 7 bases between. The germline V gene encodes CDR1 GTSNPN and CDR2 SVGIG (reference sequence). This CDR3 is built from 12 residues. CDR3 region: CAWNGATDTQYF. CDR3 nucleotide sequence: TGTGCCTGGAATGGGGCCACAGATACGCAGTATTTT.

This clone was counted only a few times. V is TRBV7-9 and J is TRBJ2-7; D possibly corresponds to TRBD2 (6 bases). The germline gives CDR1 SEHNR, CDR2 FQNEAQ (reference sequence). The CDR3 consists of 14 residues. The V end lost 2 bases, the J end lost 2 bases, and 10 bases lay between the germline ends. CDR3 coding DNA: TGTGCCAGCAGCTTATCGGGCGGGACCTACGAGCAGTACTTC. This encodes CASSLSGGTYEQYF.

V usage is TRBV11-2 and J usage is TRBJ2-7; 8 positions match TRBD1. V shed 2 bases and J 5 bases; nucleotides not matched to a gene: 8. Per the germline V gene, CDR1 is SGHAT and CDR2 is FQNNGV. This CDR3 comprises 15 residues. This CDR3 is CASSLRSGGGNEQYF. The CDR3, as DNA: TGTGCCAGCAGCTTACGGTCAGGGGGCGGGAACGAGCAGTACTTC.

The rearrangement uses TRBV30 and TRBJ1-1; unclear D gene. The CDR3 has 12 residues. V gave up 2 bases and J gave up 8 bases, with 12 bases separating them. The germline gives CDR1 GTSNPN, CDR2 SVGIG (reference sequence). This CDR3 is CAWSRQTTEAFF. Written as DNA, the CDR3 is TGTGCCTGGAGTCGCCAGACAACCGAAGCTTTCTTT.

J is TRBJ2-4 and V is TRBV5-1; D remains ambiguous. The germline V gene has CDR1 SGHRS and CDR2 YFSETQ. The CDR3 has 9 amino acids. Trimming cost V 9 bases and J 14 bases, with 12 bases left between them. The CDR3 DNA reads as TGCGCCAAGCCCGGGTTAGAGTACTTC. It codes for CAKPGLEYF. Supplemented by reference TRBV5-1 and TRBJ2-4, the full variable domain reads KAGVTQTPRYLIKTRGQQVTLSCSPISGHRSVSWYQQTPGQGLQFLFEYFSETQRNKGNFPGRFSGRQFSNSRSEMNVSTLELGDSALYLCAKPGLEYFGAGTRLSVL.